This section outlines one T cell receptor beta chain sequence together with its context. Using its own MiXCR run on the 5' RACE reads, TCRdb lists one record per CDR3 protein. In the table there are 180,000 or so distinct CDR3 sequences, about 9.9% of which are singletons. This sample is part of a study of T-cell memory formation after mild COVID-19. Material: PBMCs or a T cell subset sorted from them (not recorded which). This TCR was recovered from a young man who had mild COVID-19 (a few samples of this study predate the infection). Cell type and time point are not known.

The CDR3 is CAISPQGVRHTEAFF. The CDR3 DNA reads TGTGCCATCAGTCCGCAGGGGGTTAGGCACACTGAAGCTTTCTTT. The genes are TRBV10-3 and TRBJ1-1, with TRBD1 identical over 7 bases. CDR1 is ENHRY and CDR2 is SYGVKD in the germline V gene. CDR3 size: 15 residues. V lost 5 bases and J lost 3; bases outside the gene matches: 9.